This T cell receptor beta chain stems from a study of blood T cell repertoires in COVID-19. Overall study: Italy, Spain and the United States were the sources of the convalescent and acute COVID-19 samples. T cells, B-cell-depleted T cells, or PBMCs supplied cDNA or gDNA.

Germline CDR1 reads MNHEY; CDR2 reads SVGAGI. There are 13 residues in the CDR3. V gave up 7 bases and J gave up 9 bases, with 19 bases separating them. In the original processing: Counts of nucleated cells, estimated from reference gene primer amplification, were obtained. Libraries were prepared by immunoSEQ multiplex PCR; TCRdb keeps only in-frame clonotypes and omits some of them. V, J and clone size reflect that table, while D and trimming were determined from the DNA. Of 250,000 or so clones in the sample, about nine tenths were seen once. The receptor was isolated from a woman aged 40-49 years who had recovered from COVID-19. The sequenced material came from peripheral blood. The chain couples TRBV6-5 to TRBJ2-7; D might be TRBD1 (6 bases). The CDR3 protein is CASTYTGLRGQYF. CDR3 bases: TGTGCCAGCACGTACACAGGGCTACGAGGGCAGTACTTC.